The 14 T cell receptor beta chains given below trace back to one sample, sequenced in a study of CD8+ T cells in alopecia areata (dated 2018 in TCRdb). The library came from the immunoSEQ multiplex PCR assay. RNA was extracted from all samples and reverse transcribed into cDNA as template for TCR sequencing. This is the immuneACCESS table as TCRdb keeps it, with only in-frame sequences that have V and J called. A part of the clones is gone; compared with another copy, unresolved V genes explain less than half, and the rest is unexplained. This sample is represented by a few hundred thousand clones; 35% to 45% of them were singletons. Together, the top ten hold under 0.55% of the sample. The treatment or condition tag for this specimen amounts to: oral pan-JAK inhibitor, 5-10 mg twice daily. The material sequenced was CD4+ T cells sorted from blood, taken at approximately week 31, from a patient treated with tofacitinib. These receptors all stem from a human donor with alopecia areata.

This clone was found many times. The rearrangement links TRBV23-1 to TRBJ1-6, with unresolved D. TRBV23-1 is an ORF, with its function uncertain. The V gene lost 2 bases and the J gene lost 9 bases, with 11 bases spanning the gap. This CDR3 comprises 14 residues. The CDR3 DNA reads as TGCGCCAGCAGTCAAGGCCCTACGGGTTCACCCCTCCACTTT. It translates to CASSQGPTGSPLHF.

This clone was picked up many times. The V and J genes are TRBV7-9 and TRBJ1-1, with no clear D. V was cut by 1 base and J by 4 bases, with 10 bases left in between. The CDR3 contains 14 residues. Germline V gene data show CDR1 as SEHNR and CDR2 as FQNEAQ (reference sequence). The CDR3 spells CASSLGLPSTEAFF. CDR3 DNA sequence: TGTGCCAGCAGCTTAGGACTGCCGTCCACTGAAGCTTTCTTT.

The CDR3 here is CAIRGTGGLNTEAFF. In nucleotides, the CDR3 is TGTGCCATCAGAGGGACAGGCGGCCTGAACACTGAAGCTTTCTTT. The V and J genes are TRBV10-3 and TRBJ1-1; the match to TRBD1 covers 8 bases. The CDR3 consists of 15 residues. CDR1 is ENHRY, CDR2 SYGVKD, per germline. After removal of 6 bases from V and 0 bases from J, the junction contained 6 bases not matched to a gene.

This clone was detected ten times or more. V gene TRBV7-9 combines with J gene TRBJ2-5; 10 bases agree with TRBD2. The junction had 3 bases not matched to a gene; V was cut back by 4 bases and J by 1 base. This CDR3 comprises 15 residues. Germline CDR1 reads SEHNR; CDR2 reads FQNEAQ (reference sequence). The DNA of the CDR3 is TGTGCCAGCAGCTCCAAGCGGGAGGGCCAAGAGACCCAGTACTTC. This sequence encodes CASSSKREGQETQYF. The variable domain in full, with the rest retrieved from reference TRBV7-9 and TRBJ2-5, is DTGVSQNPRHKITKRGQNVTFRCDPISEHNRLYWYRQTLGQGPEFLTYFQNEAQLEKSRLLSDRFSAERPKGSFSTLEIQRTEQGDSAMYLCASSSKREGQETQYFGPGTRLLVL.

This chain joins TRBV30 and TRBJ2-7; 11 positions agree with TRBD2. The CDR3 is 15 amino acids. V dropped 3 bases and J dropped 2; count of bases not matched to a gene: 6. CDR1 and CDR2 from the germline V gene are GTSNPN and SVGIG (reference sequence). For the CDR3, the DNA is TGTGCCTGGAGCGAAGTAGCGGGAGGGCCCTACGAGCAGTACTTC. Its protein product is CAWSEVAGGPYEQYF.

This clone was counted between two and nine times. V and J are TRBV30 and TRBJ1-1; D is unclear. The CDR3 runs 13 residues. Trimming stripped 1 base from V and 0 bases from J, with 6 bases between. Germline V CDR1 and CDR2: GTSNPN, SVGIG (reference sequence). The CDR3 loop is CAWSEALNTEAFF. The CDR3 DNA reads TGTGCCTGGAGTGAGGCCCTGAACACTGAAGCTTTCTTT.

CDR3 coding DNA: TGTGCCGGGGGATCTTCCTCTGGAAACACCATATATTTT. Its protein product is CAGGSSSGNTIYF. The chain carries TRBV30 and TRBJ1-3; tentatively, D is TRBD1 (5 bases). V gave up 8 bases and J gave up 0 bases, with 11 bases separating them. The CDR3 runs to 13 residues. Germline loops: CDR1 GTSNPN, CDR2 SVGIG (reference sequence).

The CDR3 bases are TGTGCCAGCAGTCAACACCTACAGTCCGAGCAGTACTTC. Residues: CASSQHLQSEQYF. The rearrangement uses TRBV25-1 and TRBJ2-7, with unresolved D. Germline V gene sequence: CDR1 MGHDK, CDR2 SYGVNS. CDR3 length: 13 amino acids. V lost 5 bases, J lost 6 bases, and 14 bases lay in between.

The table lists this clone with a few counts. The V and J genes are TRBV25-1 and TRBJ1-3, with a tentative D call TRBD1 (5 bases). The germline V gene has CDR1 MGHDK and CDR2 SYGVNS. This CDR3 spans 13 amino acids. Trimming stripped 5 bases from V and 2 bases from J, with 7 bases between. In DNA form, the CDR3 reads TGTGCCAGCAGTACAGGTCCTGGAAACACCATATATTTT. Amino acids: CASSTGPGNTIYF.

V is TRBV27 and J is TRBJ2-7; 9 positions match TRBD1. V was clipped by 6 bases and J by 3 bases; unmatched bases: 9. The length of the CDR3 is 15 residues. Germline V gene lookup returns CDR1 MNHEY and CDR2 SMNVEV (reference sequence). CDR3 in DNA: TGTGCCAGCAGCCTGGGGACAGGGAGAATCTACGAGCAGTACTTC. This gives the protein CASSLGTGRIYEQYF.

This clone was observed at least ten times. V is TRBV2 and J is TRBJ2-6, with 9 bases identical to TRBD2. The CDR3 is made up of 16 amino acids. Unmatched junction bases numbered 4, after V lost 7 bases and J lost 0 bases. Germline CDR1 reads SNHLY; CDR2 reads FYNNEI. The CDR3 nucleotides are TGTGCCAGCACACTAGCGGGCCACTCTGGGGCCAACGTCCTGACTTTC. Translation gives CASTLAGHSGANVLTF.

The chain is built from TRBV5-4 and TRBJ2-5; the D is unclear. V gave up 4 bases and J gave up 4 bases, with 11 bases separating them. The germline V gene encodes CDR1 SGHNT and CDR2 YYREEE (reference sequence). The length of the CDR3 is 13 residues. CDR3 DNA: TGTGCCAGCAGCCCGCAGGAGTCAGAGACCCAGTACTTC. This translates into CASSPQESETQYF.

This clone was counted only a few times. This chain joins TRBV6-5 and TRBJ1-1; D ambiguous. Per the germline V gene, CDR1 is MNHEY and CDR2 is SVGAGI. The CDR3 totals 14 residues. Deletions cut 2 bases from V and 4 bases from J, with 11 bases between. This chain's CDR3 is CASSYVLGVTEAFF. The CDR3 nucleotides read TGTGCCAGCAGTTACGTTTTGGGTGTCACTGAAGCTTTCTTT.

V gene TRBV18 combines with J gene TRBJ2-3; D is ambiguous. Germline-derived CDR1 and CDR2 are KGHSH and LQKENI. Trimming removed 3 bases at V and 2 bases at J, with 12 bases between. The CDR3 is 15 residues long. The CDR3 loop is CASSPTRKTTDTQYF. The CDR3 nucleotides read TGTGCCAGCTCACCGACCCGCAAGACCACAGATACGCAGTATTTT.